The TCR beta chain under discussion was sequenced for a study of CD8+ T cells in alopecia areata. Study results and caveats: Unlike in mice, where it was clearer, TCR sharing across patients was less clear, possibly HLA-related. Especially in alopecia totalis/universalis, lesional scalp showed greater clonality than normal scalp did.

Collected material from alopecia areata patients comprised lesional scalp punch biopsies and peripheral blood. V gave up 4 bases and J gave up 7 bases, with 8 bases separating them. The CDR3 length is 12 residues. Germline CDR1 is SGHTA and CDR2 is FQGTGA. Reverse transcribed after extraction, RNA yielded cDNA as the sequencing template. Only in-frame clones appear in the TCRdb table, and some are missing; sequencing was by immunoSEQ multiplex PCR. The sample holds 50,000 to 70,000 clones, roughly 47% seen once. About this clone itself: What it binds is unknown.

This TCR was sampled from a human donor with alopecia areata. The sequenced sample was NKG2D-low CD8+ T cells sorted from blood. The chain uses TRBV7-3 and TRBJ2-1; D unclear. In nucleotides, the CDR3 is TGTGCCAGCAGCTCTTTGACTAATGAGCAGTTCTTC. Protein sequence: CASSSLTNEQFF.